The clone carrying this T cell receptor beta chain occurred many times. This sample was taken from a study of T-cell reconstitution after alpha-beta-depleted transplantation in children. Unmatched junction bases numbered 3, after V lost 0 bases and J lost 2 bases. Germline V gives CDR1 SGHRS, CDR2 YFSETQ. The CDR3 is 15 amino acids. A library of TCRbeta sequences, prepared with unique molecular identifiers, was generated. TCRdb reanalysed the PCR reads using MiXCR and keeps one entry per CDR3 protein. This table holds a few hundred thousand distinct CDR3 sequences, 9.5% to 13% found once. The source of this sequence is a human donor who donated a stem cell graft to a child with acute myeloid leukemia. The source material was PBMCs from the stem cell graft donor, sampled from the stem cell graft. The chain uses TRBV5-1 and TRBJ2-5; TRBD2 matches 8 bases. CDR3 amino acids: CASSLVAGGQETQYF. CDR3 nucleotide sequence: TGCGCCAGCAGCTTGGTTGCGGGGGGACAAGAGACCCAGTACTTC.